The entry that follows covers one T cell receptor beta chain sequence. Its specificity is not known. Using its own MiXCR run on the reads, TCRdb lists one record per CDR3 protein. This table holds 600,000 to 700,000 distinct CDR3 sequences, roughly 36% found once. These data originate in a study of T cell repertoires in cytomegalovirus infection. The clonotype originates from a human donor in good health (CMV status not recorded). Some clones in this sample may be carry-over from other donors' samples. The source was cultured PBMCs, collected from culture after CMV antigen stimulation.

CDR3 bases: TGCAGTGCTTGGGCTGGGGCGGGTGCGACCTACGAGCAGTACTTC. Translating it yields CSAWAGAGATYEQYF. The gene calls are TRBV20-1 and TRBJ2-7; TRBD1 or TRBD2 may be the D gene (5 bases each). V lost 5 bases to trimming and J lost 2 bases, with 19 bases between them. The CDR3 spans 15 residues. Germline V CDR1 and CDR2: DFQATT, SNEGSKA (reference sequence).